The next 2 T cell receptor beta chains were all read from a single sample in a study of Ad26.COV2.S vaccination and SARS-CoV-2 variants. Sequenced by immunoSEQ multiplex PCR; TCRdb stores in-frame clones only, minus some. Among hundreds of thousands of clones listed, roughly nine tenths were seen once. The material sequenced was peripheral blood, taken after recovery from COVID-19. The source of these receptors is a human donor who had recovered from COVID-19.

V is TRBV19 and J is TRBJ2-5; D assignment may be TRBD1 or TRBD2 (5 bases each). In germline, CDR1 is LNHDA, CDR2 SQIVND (reference sequence). Trimming removed 5 bases at V and 5 bases at J, with 21 bases between. The CDR3 has 16 amino acids. The CDR3 is CASSAIGGLGVETQYF. The CDR3 nucleotides are TGTGCCAGTAGTGCTATAGGTGGGCTGGGGGTCGAGACCCAGTACTTC.

The chain recombines TRBV10-3 with TRBJ2-2; D is perhaps TRBD1 (5 bases). Trimming cost V 0 bases and J 4 bases, with 18 bases left between them. The CDR3 covers 18 residues. Germline CDR1 and CDR2: ENHRY and SYGVKD. CDR3 nucleotide sequence: TGTGCCATCAGTGAGTCCGTACAGGCGGCTGGGGCCACCGGGGAGCTGTTTTTT. Its translation is CAISESVQAAGATGELFF.